The 18 T cell receptor beta chains in this list originate from one sample, sequenced in a study of blood T cell repertoires in COVID-19. Profiling relied on immunoSEQ multiplex PCR, and the TCRdb table lists in-frame clones only, not all of them. The sample lists fewer than 250,000 clones, about four fifths occurring once. The sequencing sample was made of PBMCs or T cells enriched from blood (not recorded which). These receptors all come from a woman aged 50 to 65 who had been exposed to COVID-19.

J is TRBJ1-1 and V is TRBV5-4; D remains ambiguous. CDR3 length: 14 amino acids. The V gene lost 4 bases and the J gene lost 4 bases, with 14 bases spanning the gap. Germline lookup yields CDR1 SGHNT and CDR2 YYREEE (reference sequence). As DNA, the CDR3 is TGTGCCAGCAGCCCGAGGAAGGGAGGCACTGAAGCTTTCTTT. This encodes CASSPRKGGTEAFF.

The chain couples TRBV18 to TRBJ1-2; perhaps TRBD1 as D (5 bases). Germline V gene data show CDR1 as KGHSH and CDR2 as LQKENI. The CDR3 spans 13 residues. V lost 4 bases, J lost 7 bases, and 13 bases lay in between. DNA for the CDR3: TGTGCCAGCTCACGGGCAGGGCAGGGTGGCTACACCTTC. This translates into CASSRAGQGGYTF.

This clone was detected only a few times. The V and J genes are TRBV29-1 and TRBJ1-1; tentatively, D is TRBD1 (5 bases). The CDR3 runs 14 residues. Trimming took off 2 bases at V and 6 bases at J, with 16 bases between the two ends. CDR1 and CDR2 (germline): SQVTM, ANQGSEA. Here the CDR3 DNA reads TGCAGCGTTGAACGGGGGACCTCGAGCCCTGAAGCTTTCTTT. It codes for CSVERGTSSPEAFF.

About this clone: The same CDR3 is also encoded by other DNA sequences in this sample. J is TRBJ2-7 and V is TRBV14, with 7 bases aligning to TRBD1. Germline V CDR1 and CDR2: SGHDN, FVKESK. The CDR3 spans 12 residues. Unmatched junction bases numbered 2, after V lost 6 bases and J lost 3 bases. The CDR3 spells CASSRQGYEQYF. CDR3 coding DNA: TGTGCCAGCAGTCGACAGGGCTACGAGCAGTACTTC.

This chain connects TRBV28 to TRBJ1-1; weak D call: TRBD1 (6 bases). Germline V CDR1 and CDR2: MDHEN, SYDVKM. Trimming left V 6 bases short and J 6 bases short, with 17 bases between. The CDR3 is made up of 14 amino acids. For the CDR3, the DNA is TGTGCCAGCAGCCCTTATACAGGGAAGGCTGAAGCTTTCTTT. Its translation: CASSPYTGKAEAFF.

The genes are TRBV28 and TRBJ1-1, with a tentative D call TRBD1 (5 bases). The CDR3 sequence is 14 residues long. Germline CDR1 MDHEN, CDR2 SYDVKM. The V gene lost 3 bases and the J gene lost 9 bases, with 17 bases spanning the gap. The CDR3 protein is CASSFSGLKGQAFF. The CDR3 bases are TGTGCCAGCAGTTTCAGCGGGTTAAAGGGGCAAGCTTTCTTT.

This chain joins TRBV4-3 and TRBJ2-1, with D possibly matching TRBD2 (5 bases). This CDR3 region has 13 residues. Germline-derived CDR1 and CDR2 are LGHNA and YSLEER. Trimming cost V 5 bases and J 10 bases, with 15 bases left between them. In DNA form, the CDR3 reads TGCGCCAGCAGCAGAAACCCCCGACTAGAGCAGTTCTTC. Translated: CASSRNPRLEQFF.

Regarding this clone: This CDR3 is also generated by other DNA sequences in the sample. CDR3 sequence: CASSPQGGSDTQYF. The DNA for the CDR3 is TGTGCCAGCTCACCACAGGGAGGGAGCGATACGCAGTATTTT. V and J are TRBV18 and TRBJ2-3; 7 nucleotides agree with TRBD2. V lost 1 base, J lost 6 bases, and 4 bases stayed unmatched. Germline V CDR1 and CDR2: KGHSH, LQKENI. The CDR3 sequence is 14 residues long.

The chain has TRBV25-1 and TRBJ2-7; tentatively, D is TRBD1 (6 bases). The germline CDR1 and CDR2 sequences are MGHDK and SYGVNS. Trimming took off 3 bases at V and 3 bases at J, with 12 bases between the two ends. This CDR3 is 14 amino acids long. CDR3 sequence: CASSDSGQNYEQYF. The CDR3 bases are TGTGCCAGCAGTGATTCCGGACAGAACTACGAGCAGTACTTC.

The chain links TRBV20-1 to TRBJ2-7; 10 nucleotides match TRBD2. In germline, CDR1 is DFQATT, CDR2 SNEGSKA (reference sequence). V dropped 3 bases and J dropped 2; count of bases not matched to a gene: 16. CDR3 length: 18 residues. In DNA, the CDR3 is TGCAGTGCTAGTACTGGGAAGCGGGGGGGCCGGTCGACCTACGAGCAGTACTTC. Translating gives CSASTGKRGGRSTYEQYF.

The rearrangement joins TRBV15 to TRBJ2-5, with 12 positions matching TRBD1. This CDR3 region has 17 residues. Germline V gene lookup returns CDR1 LNHNV and CDR2 YYDKDF (reference sequence). V trimming: 11 bases; J trimming: 5 bases; junction bases outside the gene matches: 18. CDR3 DNA: TGTGCCCCCCACCGGGACAGGGGGCTTCTTGGATGGGAGACCCAGTACTTC. It yields the protein CAPHRDRGLLGWETQYF.

The V call is TRBV2, the J call TRBJ2-7; TRBD1 agrees at 10 bases. Germline-derived CDR1 and CDR2 are SNHLY and FYNNEI. The V and J ends lost 5 bases and 3 bases, in that order; junction bases with no gene match: 7. CDR3 length: 15 residues. CDR3 sequence: CASSPGQGSSYEQYF. The CDR3 coding sequence is TGTGCCAGCAGTCCGGGACAGGGGTCGAGCTACGAGCAGTACTTC.

The chain recombines TRBV5-1 with TRBJ1-5, with D possibly being TRBD1 (5 bases). The germline V and J ends were trimmed by 4 bases and 6 bases, with 14 bases remaining between them. This CDR3 spans 14 amino acids. CDR1 and CDR2 (germline): SGHRS, YFSETQ. The CDR3 coding sequence is TGCGCCAGCAGCCCCTTGGGGGGTTTTCAGCCCCAGCATTTT. Its protein product is CASSPLGGFQPQHF.

This CDR3 reads CASSPEGHSSYEQYF. CDR3 bases: TGTGCCAGCTCACCAGAGGGCCATAGCTCCTACGAGCAGTACTTC. The chain combines TRBV18 with TRBJ2-7, with TRBD2 as a possible D gene (5 bases). The CDR3 contains 15 residues. The V end lost 2 bases, the J end lost 0 bases, and 11 bases lay between the germline ends. Looked up from germline, CDR1 is KGHSH and CDR2 is LQKENI.

As regards this clone: The junction departs from germline at one end; a sequencing error may be responsible. Other DNA sequences from this sample encode an identical CDR3 as well. The genes are TRBV12-3 or TRBV12-4 and TRBJ1-2; D uncertain. There are 12 residues in the CDR3. The CDR3 nucleotides are TGCGCCAGCAGCCCCATTGCGCACGGCTACACCTTC. As protein: CASSPIAHGYTF.

This clone appeared a single time. The same CDR3 also results from other DNA sequences found in this sample. This sequence joins TRBV5-1 and TRBJ1-1; D may be TRBD1 (6 bases). Germline CDR1 SGHRS, CDR2 YFSETQ. With 2 bases removed from V and 8 bases from J, the gap between germline ends came to 7 bases. This CDR3 spans 11 amino acids. CDR3 DNA sequence: TGCGCCAGCAGCTTAGGGGGAGAAGCTTTCTTT. Its protein is CASSLGGEAFF. The variable domain in full, completed from reference TRBV5-1 and TRBJ1-1, reads KAGVTQTPRYLIKTRGQQVTLSCSPISGHRSVSWYQQTPGQGLQFLFEYFSETQRNKGNFPGRFSGRQFSNSRSEMNVSTLELGDSALYLCASSLGGEAFFGQGTRLTVV.

This sequence joins TRBV5-1 and TRBJ1-5, with 7 bases aligning to TRBD1. CDR1 SGHRS and CDR2 YFSETQ come from the germline V gene. The CDR3 has 15 amino acids. The ends lost 4 bases at V and 5 bases at J; junction bases unmatched: 9. As DNA, the CDR3 is TGCGCCAGCAGCCGTACAGGGGATAGTTATCAGCCCCAGCATTTT. Protein product: CASSRTGDSYQPQHF.

This clone occurred a few times. CDR3 in DNA: TGTGCCTGGAACACCGGGGGGGCCAACGAGCAGTACTTC. Translating gives CAWNTGGANEQYF. The chain carries TRBV30 and TRBJ2-7, with 8 bases fitting TRBD2. V gave up 4 bases and J gave up 5 bases; unmatched junction bases: 7. Germline-derived CDR1 and CDR2 are GTSNPN and SVGIG (reference sequence). The CDR3 consists of 13 residues. The full variable domain, in which reference TRBV30 and TRBJ2-7 provide the parts outside the CDR3, is SQTIHQWPATLVQPVGSPLSLECTVEGTSNPNLYWYRQAAGRGLQLLFYSVGIGQISSEVPQNLSASRPQDRQFILSSKKLLLSDSGFYLCAWNTGGANEQYFGPGTRLTVT.